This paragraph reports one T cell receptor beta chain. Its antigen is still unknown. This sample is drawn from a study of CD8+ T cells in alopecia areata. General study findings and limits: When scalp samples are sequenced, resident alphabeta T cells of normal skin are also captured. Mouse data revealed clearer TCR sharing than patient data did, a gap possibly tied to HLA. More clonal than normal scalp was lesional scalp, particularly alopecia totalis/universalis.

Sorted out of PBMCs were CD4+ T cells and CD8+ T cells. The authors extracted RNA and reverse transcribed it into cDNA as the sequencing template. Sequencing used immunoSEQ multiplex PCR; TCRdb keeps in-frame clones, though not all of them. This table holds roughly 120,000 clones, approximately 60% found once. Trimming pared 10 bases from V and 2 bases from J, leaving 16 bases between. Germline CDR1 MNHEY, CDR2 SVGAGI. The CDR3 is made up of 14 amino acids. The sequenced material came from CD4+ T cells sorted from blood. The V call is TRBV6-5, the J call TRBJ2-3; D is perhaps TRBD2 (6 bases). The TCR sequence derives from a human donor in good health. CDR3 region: CATGVRSATDTQYF. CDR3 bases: TGTGCCACGGGGGTCCGGAGCGCCACAGATACGCAGTATTTT.